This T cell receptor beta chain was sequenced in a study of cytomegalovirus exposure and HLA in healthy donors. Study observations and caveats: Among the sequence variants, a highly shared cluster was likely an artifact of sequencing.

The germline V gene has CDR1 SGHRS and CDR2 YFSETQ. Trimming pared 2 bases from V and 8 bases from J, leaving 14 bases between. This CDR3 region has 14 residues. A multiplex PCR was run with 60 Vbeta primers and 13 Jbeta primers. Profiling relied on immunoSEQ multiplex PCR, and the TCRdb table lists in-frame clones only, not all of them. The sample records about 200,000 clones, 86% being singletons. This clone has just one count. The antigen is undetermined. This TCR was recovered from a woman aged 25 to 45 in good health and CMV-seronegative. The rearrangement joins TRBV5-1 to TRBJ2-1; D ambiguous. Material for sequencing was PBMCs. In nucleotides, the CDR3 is TGCGCCAGCAGCTTAAATACGGTAGAGGATGAGCAGTTCTTC. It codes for CASSLNTVEDEQFF.